This TCR beta chain came from a study of radiation and T cells in renal cell carcinoma. In the study overall: Nephrectomy followed 15 Gy stereotactic body radiation by 4 weeks.

Assay used: immunoSEQ multiplex PCR; TCRdb lists only in-frame clones, some missing. This sample has 150,000 or so clones, with nearly 90% found just once. Stated time point: baseline pretreatment blood. Stated treatment: 15 Gy SBRT to primary tumor, nephrectomy 4 weeks later. This renal cell carcinoma was of the clear cell type. This clone has only one observation. V was shortened by 3 bases and J by 2 bases, with 8 bases between the two germline ends. Germline CDR1 and CDR2: SGHAT and FQNNGV. The CDR3 runs 13 residues. The TCR was taken from a woman between 45 and 60 years old with renal cell carcinoma. The chain carries TRBV11-2 and TRBJ2-7, with D hard to call. The sequenced sample was blood, obtained from a patient whose treatment included radiotherapy and nephrectomy. CDR3 sequence reads: CASSFSEPYEQYF. The CDR3 DNA is TGTGCCAGCAGCTTCAGCGAACCCTACGAGCAGTACTTC.